This entry describes one TCR beta chain. The germline V gene encodes CDR1 SGHTA and CDR2 FQGNSA. V gave up 5 bases and J gave up 4 bases, with 14 bases separating them. The CDR3 has 14 amino acids. TCRdb re-called the RT-PCR reads through MiXCR, storing one row per CDR3 protein. Counted here are approximately 170,000 distinct CDR3 sequences, roughly 22% occurring once; the ten biggest clones make up 25% to 30%. These data belong to a study of patients and donors after allogeneic stem cell transplantation. The TCR comes from a human donor who was either an allogeneic HSCT recipient or a stem cell or donor lymphocyte infusion donor (not recorded which). It is not recorded whose cells these are; they may come from a transplant donor. The sequencing input was blood, either unsorted or a sorted T cell fraction (not recorded which). The chain recombines TRBV7-2 with TRBJ1-1, with a weak D call TRBD1 (6 bases). The CDR3 here is CASSPQHRVTEAFF. The CDR3 bases are TGTGCCAGCAGCCCACAGCACAGGGTCACTGAAGCTTTCTTT.